The 4 T cell receptor beta chains given below trace back to one sample, sequenced in a study of blood T cells in healthy people across ages. Through a sample-barcoded 5' primer and a J-beta primer mix, a second PCR was run for 7 to 11 cycles. TCRdb passed the 5' RACE reads through MiXCR, listing each CDR3 protein once. Of about 640,000 distinct CDR3 sequences listed, 25% to 30% are singletons. Sample: blood. These receptors all come from a woman of 80 years or more in good health.

This clonotype was detected ten times or more. This chain uses TRBV7-2 with TRBJ1-2; D is unclear. The V and J ends lost 2 bases and 1 base respectively, with 8 bases between them. CDR3 length: 14 amino acids. The V gene's germline CDR1 is SGHTA and CDR2 FQGNSA. The CDR3 DNA follows: TGTGCCAGCAGCTTACGGGCACGTAACTATGGCTACACCTTC. Protein sequence: CASSLRARNYGYTF.

Comment on this clonotype: With a much larger clone just one base away, this may be a read error. The CDR3 here is CASSHGTKLYNEQYF. The CDR3 region has the DNA TGTGCCAGCAGCCACGGGACAAAGCTCTACAATGAGCAGTACTTC. This sequence joins TRBV11-2 and TRBJ2-7; a possible D gene is TRBD1 (6 bases). The CDR3 spans 15 residues. Between the trimmed V and J ends, which lost 5 bases and 7 bases, there was a span of 21 bases. Germline V gives CDR1 SGHAT, CDR2 FQNNGV.

In this sample, this clonotype turned up many times. The CDR3 region has the DNA TGTGCCAGCAGCTTAAGGGGGACAGGGGTCCTGGAGACCCAGTACTTC. This codes for CASSLRGTGVLETQYF. V is TRBV7-3 and J is TRBJ2-5, with TRBD1 matching 10 bases. CDR1 is SGHTA and CDR2 is FQGTGA in the germline V gene. The CDR3 extends over 16 amino acids. After removal of 1 base from V and 5 bases from J, the junction contained 7 bases not matched to a gene.

As DNA, the CDR3 is TGTGCCAGCAGCCGACCCCCCGGACAGTCTAATGACGGCTACACCTTC. It encodes CASSRPPGQSNDGYTF. The chain couples TRBV7-2 to TRBJ1-2, with TRBD1 as a possible D gene (6 bases). Per germline, CDR1 SGHTA and CDR2 FQGNSA. V gave up 5 bases and J gave up 8 bases, with 24 bases separating them. There are 16 residues in the CDR3. The variable domain in full, with the rest retrieved from reference TRBV7-2 and TRBJ1-2, is GAGVSQSPSNKVTEKGKDVELRCDPISGHTALYWYRQSLGQGLEFLIYFQGNSAPDKSGLPSDRFSAERTGGSVSTLTIQRTQQEDSAVYLCASSRPPGQSNDGYTFGSGTRLTVV.